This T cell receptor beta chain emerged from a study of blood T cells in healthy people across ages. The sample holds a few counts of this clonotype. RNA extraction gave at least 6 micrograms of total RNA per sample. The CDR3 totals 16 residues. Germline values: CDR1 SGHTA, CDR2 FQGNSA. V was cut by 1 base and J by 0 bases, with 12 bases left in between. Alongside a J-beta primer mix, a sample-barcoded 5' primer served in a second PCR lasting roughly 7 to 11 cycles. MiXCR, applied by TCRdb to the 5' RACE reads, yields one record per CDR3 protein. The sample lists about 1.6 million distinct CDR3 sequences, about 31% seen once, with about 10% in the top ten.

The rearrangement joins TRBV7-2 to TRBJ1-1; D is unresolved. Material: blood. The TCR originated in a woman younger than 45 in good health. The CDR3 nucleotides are TGTGCCAGCAGCTTAGAGTCCAGGTACATGAACACTGAAGCTTTCTTT. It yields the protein CASSLESRYMNTEAFF.